The source of this TCR beta chain is a study of cytomegalovirus exposure and HLA in healthy donors. Turning to this clone: Antigen: not known.

There are 15 residues in the CDR3. V lost 5 bases to trimming and J lost 2 bases; unmatched junction nucleotides: 6. Germline CDR1 reads MNHEY; CDR2 reads SMNVEV (reference sequence). Study observations and caveats: Many donors shared some public TCRs, even though most TCR sequences were rare.

Using immunoSEQ multiplex PCR, the repertoire was profiled, and TCRdb retains in-frame clones only, with some absent. Among over 250,000 clones listed, around 86% were seen once. The sample taken for sequencing was PBMCs. This TCR derives from a woman under 30 in good health and CMV-seronegative. The chain joins TRBV27 to TRBJ1-3; 7 bases match TRBD1. CDR3 sequence: CASSARTGPGNTIYF. In DNA, the CDR3 is TGTGCCAGCAGTGCACGGACAGGTCCTGGAAACACCATATATTTT.